The entry that follows covers one T cell receptor (beta chain) sequence. Its matching antigen is unknown. The sample is drawn from a study of CD8 T cells in ankylosing spondylitis. Study-wide results and limits: Disease-linked clones had a CD8+ phenotype and relatively low frequency in peripheral blood. What appeared characteristic of ankylosing spondylitis blood was a TCR beta motif of fewer than ten highly homologous variants. Reported data indicate significant enrichment of disease-linked clones within matched ankylosing spondylitis synovial fluid. A number of the motif variants had already been described in reactive arthritis synovial fluid and blood.

Generation of TCR beta libraries employed quantitative 5'-RACE incorporating molecular barcodes. MiXCR, run by TCRdb on the 5' RACE reads, gives a single entry per CDR3 protein. The sample records about 540,000 distinct CDR3 sequences, over 9.5% being singletons. With 4 bases removed from V and 3 bases from J, the gap between germline ends came to 15 bases. Germline assignment: CDR1 ENHRY and CDR2 SYGVKD. This CDR3 contains 15 residues. Sequencing used blood, either unsorted or a sorted T cell fraction (not recorded which). The V gene is TRBV10-3, the J gene TRBJ1-2; possibly TRBD1 for D (6 bases). The clonotype was recovered from a male donor with ankylosing spondylitis. DNA for the CDR3: TGTGCCATCAGTGCAGGGGATGGGGTGTACTATGGCTACACCTTC. This sequence encodes CAISAGDGVYYGYTF.